This T cell receptor (beta chain) was captured in a study of shared clonotypes between healthy human individuals. Details on this clone: Its target is not known.

TCRdb's copy holds only in-frame clones and misses some; the assay was immunoSEQ multiplex PCR. Of fewer than 550,000 clones listed, over 75% are singletons. Study observations and caveats: What limited the represented genetic and exposure-history diversity was the small number of donors.

Germline CDR1 is SGHRS and CDR2 is YFSETQ. This CDR3 is 15 amino acids long. V dropped 6 bases and J dropped 1; count of bases not matched to a gene: 7. The gene calls are TRBV5-1 and TRBJ2-3; TRBD2 matches 8 bases. Material for sequencing was PBMCs. The receptor was derived from a woman aged 40 to 55 in good health. Some clones in this sample may be carry-over from other donors' samples. CDR3 coding DNA: TGCGCCAGCAACCGGGAGGGGGATCGCACAGATACGCAGTATTTT. Translating gives CASNREGDRTDTQYF.